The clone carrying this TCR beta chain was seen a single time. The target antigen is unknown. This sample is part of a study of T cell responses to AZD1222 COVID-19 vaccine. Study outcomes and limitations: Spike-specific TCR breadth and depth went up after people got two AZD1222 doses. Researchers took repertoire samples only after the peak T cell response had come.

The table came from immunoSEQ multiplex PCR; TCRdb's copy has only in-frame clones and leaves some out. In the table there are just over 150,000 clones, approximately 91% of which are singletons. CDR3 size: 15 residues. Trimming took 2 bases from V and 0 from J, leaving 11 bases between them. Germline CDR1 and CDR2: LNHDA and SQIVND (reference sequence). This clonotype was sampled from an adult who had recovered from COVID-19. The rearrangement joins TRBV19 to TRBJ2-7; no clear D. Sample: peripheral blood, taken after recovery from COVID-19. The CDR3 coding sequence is TGTGCCAGTAGTATATACTGGCAGAGCTCCTACGAGCAGTACTTC. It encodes CASSIYWQSSYEQYF.